The 12 T cell receptor beta chains presented below share a single source sample, sequenced in a study of beta chain features in type 1 diabetes. Study observations and caveats: Shortening that was moderate but significant affected the TCRB CDR3s of Type 1 diabetes patients in all four CD4+ subsets.

Their target antigens are unknown. The authors reverse transcribed all of the isolated RNA, so sequencing captured expressed TCRB transcripts. This table comes from immunoSEQ multiplex PCR, and its TCRdb copy is limited to in-frame clones, with some not included. Of a few hundred thousand clones in the sample, approximately 13% are singletons; the top ten hold approximately 0.02%. Source material: naive CD4+ T cells from blood. These receptors all come from a man in his thirties or forties with type 1 diabetes.

The chain is built from TRBV5-1 and TRBJ2-1, with D unclear. The CDR3 has 12 amino acids. Trimming left V 4 bases short and J 7 bases short, with 9 bases between. The germline CDR1 and CDR2 sequences are SGHRS and YFSETQ. CDR3 coding DNA: TGCGCCAGCAGCAAGTCCCGGAATGAGCAGTTCTTC. Translating it yields CASSKSRNEQFF.

The rearrangement links TRBV5-1 to TRBJ2-7; D possibly corresponds to TRBD2 (5 bases). The ends were cut back, 3 bases at V and 6 bases at J, with 10 bases in the middle. This CDR3 spans 12 amino acids. CDR1 is SGHRS and CDR2 is YFSETQ in the germline V gene. The CDR3 loop reads CASSSDEGEQYF. CDR3 coding DNA: TGCGCCAGCAGCTCGGACGAGGGCGAGCAGTACTTC. Full variable domain (missing parts from reference TRBV5-1 and TRBJ2-7): KAGVTQTPRYLIKTRGQQVTLSCSPISGHRSVSWYQQTPGQGLQFLFEYFSETQRNKGNFPGRFSGRQFSNSRSEMNVSTLELGDSALYLCASSSDEGEQYFGPGTRLTVT.

The sample holds a few counts of this clone. V gene TRBV29-1 combines with J gene TRBJ2-1; 7 nucleotides match TRBD2. V lost 6 bases, J lost 5 bases, and 10 bases stayed unmatched. Germline CDR1 is SQVTM and CDR2 is ANQGSEA. The CDR3 has 14 residues. The CDR3 here is CSVAPRLANNEQFF. CDR3 bases: TGCAGCGTGGCGCCTCGACTAGCCAACAATGAGCAGTTCTTC.

This clone was observed a few times. This sequence joins TRBV18 and TRBJ1-5; maybe TRBD1 (6 bases). The V and J ends lost 5 bases and 7 bases respectively, with 12 bases between them. CDR1 and CDR2 from the germline V gene are KGHSH and LQKENI. The CDR3 sequence is 13 residues long. The CDR3 region is CASSNEQGQPQHF. The CDR3 DNA follows: TGTGCCAGCTCAAACGAACAGGGCCAGCCCCAGCATTTT.

The V call is TRBV2, the J call TRBJ1-4, with TRBD1 matching 9 bases. Germline CDR1 reads SNHLY; CDR2 reads FYNNEI. V trimming: 4 bases; J trimming: 12 bases; junction bases outside the gene matches: 6. The CDR3 spans 13 residues. In DNA, the CDR3 is TGTGCCAGCAGTGGGGACAGGGCCTGGGAACTGTTTTTT. Translated, it gives CASSGDRAWELFF.

V and J are TRBV7-9 and TRBJ2-4; D gene ambiguous. Germline V gives CDR1 SEHNR, CDR2 FQNEAQ (reference sequence). The V gene lost 2 bases and the J gene lost 6 bases, with 8 bases spanning the gap. The CDR3 has 13 residues. DNA for the CDR3: TGTGCCAGCAGCTTATCTTACAGAAACATTCAGTACTTC. It encodes CASSLSYRNIQYF.

The rearrangement links TRBV29-1 to TRBJ2-7; 7 bases map to TRBD1. Per germline, CDR1 SQVTM and CDR2 ANQGSEA. With V trimmed by 6 bases and J by 2 bases, 10 bases remained unmatched. The CDR3 extends over 14 amino acids. The CDR3 spells CSVQGVYSPYEQYF. Here the CDR3 DNA reads TGCAGCGTCCAGGGGGTTTACTCGCCCTACGAGCAGTACTTC.

This clone was detected only a few times. The rearrangement links TRBV9 to TRBJ1-2; no definite D call. The CDR3 consists of 15 residues. Germline V gene lookup returns CDR1 SGDLS and CDR2 YYNGEE. V lost 0 bases and J lost 1, with 10 bases in between. CDR3 DNA: TGTGCCAGCAGCGTAGCTGGCGGGATTAACTATGGCTACACCTTC. Protein sequence: CASSVAGGINYGYTF. Based on the CDR3 plus reference TRBV9 and TRBJ1-2, the full variable domain is DSGVTQTPKHLITATGQRVTLRCSPRSGDLSVYWYQQSLDQGLQFLIQYYNGEERAKGNILERFSAQQFPDLHSELNLSSLELGDSALYFCASSVAGGINYGYTFGSGTRLTVV.

In the case of this clone: Other DNA sequences in this sample translate to the same CDR3. CDR3 in amino acids: CASSGGNSPLHF. CDR3 coding DNA: TGTGCCAGCAGTGGGGGCAATTCACCCCTCCACTTT. This chain uses TRBV2 with TRBJ1-6, with D perhaps TRBD1 (5 bases). Trimming shortened V by 4 bases and J by 7 bases, and 5 bases separated the two germline ends. CDR1 and CDR2 from the germline V gene are SNHLY and FYNNEI. CDR3 length: 12 residues.

J is TRBJ2-6 and V is TRBV5-4, with a possible D match to TRBD1 (5 bases). This CDR3 has 17 amino acids. Germline V gene data show CDR1 as SGHNT and CDR2 as YYREEE (reference sequence). The V end was cut by 3 bases, the J end by 0 bases, with 13 bases between. CDR3 DNA: TGTGCCAGCAGCTCTGGGGCCTCATTCTCTGGGGCCAACGTCCTGACTTTC. Translated, it gives CASSSGASFSGANVLTF.

V usage is TRBV5-1 and J usage is TRBJ2-7; tentatively, D is TRBD1 (5 bases). The CDR3 is made up of 15 amino acids. Per germline, CDR1 SGHRS and CDR2 YFSETQ. V was cut by 0 bases and J by 2 bases, with 12 bases left in between. The CDR3 region is CASSLVSGFAYEQYF. Written as DNA, the CDR3 is TGCGCCAGCAGCTTGGTCTCAGGGTTTGCCTACGAGCAGTACTTC.

This chain connects TRBV9 to TRBJ2-5; D gene unclear. Germline V gene data show CDR1 as SGDLS and CDR2 as YYNGEE. Trimming removed 0 bases from V and 5 bases from J, with 8 bases in between. This CDR3 is built from 13 residues. This chain's CDR3 is CASSVAEAETQYF. The CDR3 region has the DNA TGTGCCAGCAGCGTAGCCGAAGCGGAGACCCAGTACTTC.